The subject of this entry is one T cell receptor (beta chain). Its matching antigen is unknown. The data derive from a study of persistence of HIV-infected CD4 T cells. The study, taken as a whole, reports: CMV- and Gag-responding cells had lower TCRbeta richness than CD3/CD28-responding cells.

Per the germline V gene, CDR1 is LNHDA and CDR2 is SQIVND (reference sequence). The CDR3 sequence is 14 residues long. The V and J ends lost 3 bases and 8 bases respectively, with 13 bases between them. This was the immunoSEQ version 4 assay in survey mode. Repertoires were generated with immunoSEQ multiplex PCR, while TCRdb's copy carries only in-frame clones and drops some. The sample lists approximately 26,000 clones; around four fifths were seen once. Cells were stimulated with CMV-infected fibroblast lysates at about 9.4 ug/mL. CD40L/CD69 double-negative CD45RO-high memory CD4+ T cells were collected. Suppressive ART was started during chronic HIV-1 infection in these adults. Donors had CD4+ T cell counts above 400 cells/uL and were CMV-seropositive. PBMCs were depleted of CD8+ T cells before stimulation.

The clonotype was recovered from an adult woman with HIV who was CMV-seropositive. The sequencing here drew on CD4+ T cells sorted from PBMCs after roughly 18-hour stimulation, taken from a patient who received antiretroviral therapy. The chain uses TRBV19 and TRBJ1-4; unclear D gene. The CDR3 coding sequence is TGTGCCAGTAGTATCCCGAGCCGAGGGGAAAAACTGTTTTTT. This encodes CASSIPSRGEKLFF.